Included here is one T cell receptor beta chain sequence, with context. What this receptor recognizes is not known. Per-base quality was not reported, and no clone a single base away is much larger than it. The CDR3 holds 15 amino acids from the cysteine to the phenylalanine. Of the read, only the CDR3 DNA is kept; its 45 bases are in frame from base 1. V is trimmed back by 6 bases and J by 0 bases, and the junction contains 5 bases that no gene match accounts for. For CDR1 and CDR2, the germline V gene lists MNHEY and SVGAGI. The data originate from a study of blood T cell repertoires in COVID-19 (dated by TCRdb to the early 2020s). Notes on the research overall: The collaborator samples originated in the United States, Italy and Spain and spanned the acute and convalescent phases of COVID-19. Subjects who had been exposed to COVID-19, were actively infected with it, or had recovered from it provided the deeply sampled blood TCRbeta repertoires that made up the dataset. Where available, HLA class I and class II types were obtained from metadata supplied by the sample provider rather than from assay-based typing. Sample metadata almost always included a de-identified subject ID, COVID-19 status, age in years and sex. The material from the prospective study consisted of cDNA or gDNA derived from T cells, B-cell-depleted T cells, or PBMCs. The repertoires were released in a freely available public database meant as a resource for research on the immune response to SARS-CoV-2. Samples were obtained from the ongoing ImmuneRACE study (first 160 participants) and from 1,254 subjects provided by 6 global collaborators. On the study overall, not on this receptor specifically: The quantity of clinical and demographic metadata differed by source and by participant and was supplied without curation.

TCRbeta CDR3 regions were amplified from genomic DNA by means of the immunoSEQ Assay, a bias-controlled multiplex PCR. As for how the authors treated the data: The number of nucleated cells in each sample was estimated from the amplification of reference gene primers within the assay. To quantify the absolute abundance of each unique TCRbeta CDR3 rearrangement, sequence reads were collapsed and filtered. For each sample, productive Simpson clonality was calculated by taking the square root of Simpson's diversity index across productive rearrangements. As stored in TCRdb, this immuneACCESS dataset retains in-frame rearrangements with V and J assigned. A fraction of the clones does not appear; measured against another copy, unresolved V genes explain less than half of the discrepancy, and the remainder lacks a known reason. V and J calls and clone size are as listed in that table; D and trimming were resolved from the DNA. The sample table records under 250,000 clones; around 81% of these occur just once. Around 6.5% of the sample is held by the ten biggest clonotypes.

Each collaborating institution followed its own protocols to collect whole blood in K2EDTA tubes. For TCRbeta analysis, collaborator samples were shipped as frozen whole blood, as isolated PBMCs, or as DNA extracted from either sample type. Sequencing was carried out using peripheral blood. This sequence was found in a woman aged 60-75 years with active or convalescent COVID-19. The sequence links TRBV6-5 to TRBJ2-3, with 8 junctional bases fitting TRBD2. The CDR3 protein: CASRSGRKSTDTQYF. The DNA is TGTGCCAGCAGGAGCGGGAGAAAAAGCACAGATACGCAGTATTTT.